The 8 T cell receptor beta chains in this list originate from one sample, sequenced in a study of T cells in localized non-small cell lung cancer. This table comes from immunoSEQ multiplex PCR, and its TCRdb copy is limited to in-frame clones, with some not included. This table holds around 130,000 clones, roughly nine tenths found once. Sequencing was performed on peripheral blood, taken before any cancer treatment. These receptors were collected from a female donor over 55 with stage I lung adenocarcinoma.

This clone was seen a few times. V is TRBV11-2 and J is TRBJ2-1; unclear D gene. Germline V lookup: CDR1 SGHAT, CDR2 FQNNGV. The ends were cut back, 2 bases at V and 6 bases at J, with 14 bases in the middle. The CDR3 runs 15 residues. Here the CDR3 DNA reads TGTGCCAGCAGCTTATATGGAGACACGGGCAATGAGCAGTTCTTC. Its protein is CASSLYGDTGNEQFF.

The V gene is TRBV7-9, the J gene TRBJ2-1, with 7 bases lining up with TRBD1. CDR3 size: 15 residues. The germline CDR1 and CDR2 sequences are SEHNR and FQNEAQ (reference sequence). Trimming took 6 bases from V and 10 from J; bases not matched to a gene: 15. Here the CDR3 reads CASRSGTDQEREQFF. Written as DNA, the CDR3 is TGTGCCAGCAGGTCAGGGACAGACCAGGAGCGGGAGCAGTTCTTC.

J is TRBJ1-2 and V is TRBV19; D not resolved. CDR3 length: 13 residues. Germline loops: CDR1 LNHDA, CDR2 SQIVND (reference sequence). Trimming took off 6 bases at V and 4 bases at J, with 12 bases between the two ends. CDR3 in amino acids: CASRGISPYGYTF. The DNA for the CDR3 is TGTGCCAGTAGGGGAATATCTCCCTATGGCTACACCTTC.

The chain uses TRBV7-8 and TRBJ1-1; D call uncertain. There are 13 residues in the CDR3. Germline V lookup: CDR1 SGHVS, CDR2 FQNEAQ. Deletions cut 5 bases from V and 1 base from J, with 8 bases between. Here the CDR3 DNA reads TGTGCCAGCAGCACGACACCGAACACTGAAGCTTTCTTT. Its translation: CASSTTPNTEAFF.

The CDR3 region is CASSPTGTGSYEQYF. The CDR3 bases are TGTGCCAGCAGCCCAACCGGGACAGGTTCCTACGAGCAGTACTTC. The chain combines TRBV28 with TRBJ2-7; TRBD1 matches at 8 bases. In germline, CDR1 is MDHEN, CDR2 SYDVKM. The V gene end was trimmed by 6 bases and the J gene end by 1 base; junction bases not matched to a gene: 8. The CDR3 length is 15 residues. The whole variable domain, remainder taken from reference TRBV28 and TRBJ2-7, is DVKVTQSSRYLVKRTGEKVFLECVQDMDHENMFWYRQDPGLGLRLIYFSYDVKMKEKGDIPEGYSVSREKKERFSLILESASTNQTSMYLCASSPTGTGSYEQYFGPGTRLTVT.

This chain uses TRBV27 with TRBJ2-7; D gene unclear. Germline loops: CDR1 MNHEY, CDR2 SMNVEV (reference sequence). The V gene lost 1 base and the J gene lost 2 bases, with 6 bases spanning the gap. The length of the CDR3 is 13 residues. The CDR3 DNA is TGTGCCAGCAGTTTATTTGGGGCCTACGAGCAGTACTTC. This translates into CASSLFGAYEQYF.

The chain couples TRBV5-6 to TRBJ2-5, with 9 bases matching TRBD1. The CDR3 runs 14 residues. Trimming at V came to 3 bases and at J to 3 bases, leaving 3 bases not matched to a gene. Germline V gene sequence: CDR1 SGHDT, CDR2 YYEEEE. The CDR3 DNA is TGTGCCAGCAGCTCACAGGGGGCGAAAGAGACCCAGTACTTC. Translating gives CASSSQGAKETQYF.

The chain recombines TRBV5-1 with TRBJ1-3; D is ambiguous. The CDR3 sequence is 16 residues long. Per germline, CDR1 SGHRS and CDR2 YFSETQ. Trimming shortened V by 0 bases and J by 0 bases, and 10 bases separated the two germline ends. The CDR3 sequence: CASSLESWGSGNTIYF. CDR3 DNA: TGCGCCAGCAGCTTGGAGTCGTGGGGCTCTGGAAACACCATATATTTT.